A single T cell receptor (beta chain) is shown here with its context. Unique molecular identifiers were used in preparing the TCRbeta library. TCRdb re-called the PCR reads with MiXCR, one entry per CDR3 protein. The sample holds approximately 270,000 distinct CDR3 sequences, roughly a quarter seen once. These data are taken from a study of T-cell reconstitution after alpha-beta-depleted transplantation in children. The length of the CDR3 is 16 residues. Germline V gene data show CDR1 as MNHEY and CDR2 as SVGAGI. V was pared by 0 bases and J by 7 bases, with 16 bases between. Sample: PBMCs, mostly from graft donor cells, taken 360 days after TCRalphabeta/CD19-depleted stem cell transplant. The V and J genes are TRBV6-5 and TRBJ2-1; D might be TRBD1 or TRBD2, each matching 5 bases. This sequence originates from a female patient aged 2 to 10 who had a stem cell transplant for congenital amegakaryocytic thrombocytopenia, so the T cells may come from the graft donor. The CDR3 loop is CASSYSVGTLRNEQFF. In DNA, the CDR3 is TGTGCCAGCAGTTACTCGGTCGGGACCCTGAGGAATGAGCAGTTCTTC.